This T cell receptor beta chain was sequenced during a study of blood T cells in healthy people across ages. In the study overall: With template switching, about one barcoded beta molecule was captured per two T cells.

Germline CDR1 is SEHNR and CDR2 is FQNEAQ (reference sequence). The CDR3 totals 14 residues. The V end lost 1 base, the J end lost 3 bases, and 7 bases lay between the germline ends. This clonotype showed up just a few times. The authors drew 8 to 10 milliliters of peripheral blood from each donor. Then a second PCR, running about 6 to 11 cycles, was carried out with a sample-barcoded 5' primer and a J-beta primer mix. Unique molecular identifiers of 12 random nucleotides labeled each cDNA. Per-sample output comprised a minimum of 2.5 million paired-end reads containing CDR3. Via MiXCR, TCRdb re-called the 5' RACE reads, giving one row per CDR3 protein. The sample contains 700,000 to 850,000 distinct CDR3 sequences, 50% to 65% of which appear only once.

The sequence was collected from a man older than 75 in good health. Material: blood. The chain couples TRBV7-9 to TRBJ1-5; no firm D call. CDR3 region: CASSLGTANQPQHF. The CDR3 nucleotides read TGTGCCAGCAGCTTAGGGACTGCCAATCAGCCCCAGCATTTT.